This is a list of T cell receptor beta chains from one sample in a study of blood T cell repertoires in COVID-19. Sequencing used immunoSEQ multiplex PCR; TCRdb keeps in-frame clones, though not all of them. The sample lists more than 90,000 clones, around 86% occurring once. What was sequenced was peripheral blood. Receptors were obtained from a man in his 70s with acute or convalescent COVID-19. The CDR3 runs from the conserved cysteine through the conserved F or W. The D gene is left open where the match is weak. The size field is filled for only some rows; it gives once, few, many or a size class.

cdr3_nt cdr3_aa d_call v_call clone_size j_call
TGTGCCAGCCGAGACAGGGGGGGGAGCAATCAGCCCCAGCATTTT CASRDRGGSNQPQHF TRBD1 TRBV19 NA TRBJ1-5
TGTGCCAGCAGTTTTATGGGGAGTGAAAAACTGTTTTTT CASSFMGSEKLFF NA TRBV12-3/TRBV12-4 NA TRBJ1-4
TGTGCCAGCAAAGGAACAGGGACCTACAATGAGCAGTTCTTC CASKGTGTYNEQFF NA TRBV25-1 NA TRBJ2-1
TGTGCCACCAGTGATTACAGGGCCCTTTCCTACAATGAGCAGTTCTTC CATSDYRALSYNEQFF NA TRBV24-1 NA TRBJ2-1
TGTGCCAGCTCACCACCTACAGGGTACGAGCAGTACTTC CASSPPTGYEQYF NA TRBV18 once TRBJ2-7
TGTGCCAGTAGTAGGCAACCTCGGGAGACCCGGTACTTC CASSRQPRETRYF NA TRBV19 NA TRBJ2-5
TGTGCCATCAGGCCGCCTAGCGGGGCGGGTGAGCAGTACTTC CAIRPPSGAGEQYF TRBD2 TRBV10-3 NA TRBJ2-7
TGTGCCAGCTCGACCGGGGGGACTAGGGAAAAACTGTTTTTT CASSTGGTREKLFF NA TRBV18 few TRBJ1-4
TGCGCCAGCAGCTTGAACAGGGGACGGGAGACCCAGTACTTC CASSLNRGRETQYF TRBD1 TRBV5-1 NA TRBJ2-5
TGTGCCACCAGCAGATCGTCAGATACGCAGTATTTT CATSRSSDTQYF NA TRBV15 NA TRBJ2-3
TGTGCCAGCACCTCACTAGCGGGAGGGCCAAGGTACATGGGCGAGCAGTACTTC CASTSLAGGPRYMGEQYF TRBD2 TRBV27 NA TRBJ2-7
TGTGCCAGCAGACAGGGTTTAAGAGATGGCTACACCTTC CASRQGLRDGYTF NA TRBV6-5 NA TRBJ1-2
TGTGCCAGCTCGGATTCCGGCGAGGGCTCGGGCGAGCAGTACTTC CASSDSGEGSGEQYF NA TRBV18 NA TRBJ2-7
TGTGCCAGTAGTATACCGACAGCCCCCTTAGAGACCCAGTACTTC CASSIPTAPLETQYF NA TRBV19 once TRBJ2-5
TGTGCCAGCAGCAAAGTTACTGGAAACACCATATATTTT CASSKVTGNTIYF NA TRBV7-9 NA TRBJ1-3
TGCGCCAGCAGCCCACAGGGGGCGGAAATAAACATTCAGTACTTC CASSPQGAEINIQYF TRBD1 TRBV5-1 NA TRBJ2-4
TGTGCCAGCAGTCAACAGGGTGAGCGGGGGGATACGCAGTATTTT CASSQQGERGDTQYF TRBD2 TRBV6-5 NA TRBJ2-3
TGTGCCAGCAGCGTAAAAACAGGGTTGGGAGGAAACACCATATATTTT CASSVKTGLGGNTIYF NA TRBV9 NA TRBJ1-3
TGTGCCAGTAGTCGCGGGGACCCCGTTGATACGCAGTATTTT CASSRGDPVDTQYF NA TRBV19 NA TRBJ2-3
TGTGCCAGCAGCCTCCTACAGGGTATGGATTCACCCCTCCACTTT CASSLLQGMDSPLHF NA TRBV3-1/TRBV3-2 NA TRBJ1-6
TGCGCCAGCAGGGCCGCGACACCTAACACTGAAGCTTTCTTT CASRAATPNTEAFF NA TRBV5-1 few TRBJ1-1
TGTGCCAGCTCACCACCGCAAGGGGGCCGCGCTGAAGCTTTCTTT CASSPPQGGRAEAFF TRBD1 TRBV18 NA TRBJ1-1
TGTGCCAGCAGCCGCGGGGGTAGCGGGCCCGAGACCCAGTACTTC CASSRGGSGPETQYF TRBD2 TRBV3-1/TRBV3-2 NA TRBJ2-5
TGTGCCAGCAGCCCCGGGACTAGCAATGCGGCAGATACGCAGTATTTT CASSPGTSNAADTQYF TRBD2 TRBV9 NA TRBJ2-3
TGTGCCAGCAGCAAGGACAGGGCTCGCACAGATACGCAGTATTTT CASSKDRARTDTQYF TRBD1 TRBV7-9 NA TRBJ2-3
TGTGCCAGCAGTGTGGGAGGGGATACGCAGTATTTT CASSVGGDTQYF TRBD2 TRBV28 NA TRBJ2-3
TGCAGTGCTAGTGAGGGAGGACAGGGATACGAGCAGTACTTC CSASEGGQGYEQYF TRBD1 TRBV20-1 NA TRBJ2-7
TGTGCCAGCAACGGACGGGTAGCGGGAGGATTAGAGACCCAGTACTTC CASNGRVAGGLETQYF TRBD2 TRBV2 NA TRBJ2-5
TGTGCCAGCAGTTCCTACACTGAAGCTTTCTTT CASSSYTEAFF NA TRBV28 few TRBJ1-1
TGTGCCAGCCACGGACAGTTAGTCTATGGCTACACCTTC CASHGQLVYGYTF NA TRBV2 once TRBJ1-2
TGTGCCAGCAGCCCGACCCGGAACAGGGGAACCTACGAGCAGTACTTC CASSPTRNRGTYEQYF TRBD1 TRBV7-9 NA TRBJ2-7
TGTGCCAGCAGCTCTCAACTCAAGGGGACTGAAGCTTTCTTT CASSSQLKGTEAFF NA TRBV7-9 NA TRBJ1-1
TGTGCCAGCAGTCTCGGGGAGAACACTGAAGCTTTCTTT CASSLGENTEAFF NA TRBV7-9 NA TRBJ1-1
TGTGCCAGCAGTGAAGGTCGGACAGCCCACTCCTACGAGCAGTACTTC CASSEGRTAHSYEQYF NA TRBV2 NA TRBJ2-7
TGTGCCAGCAGCGTAGCAACAGGGTCCGGAAACACCATATATTTT CASSVATGSGNTIYF NA TRBV9 NA TRBJ1-3
TGTGCCAGCAGCTTAGTGACTCTTAGGGAAGCTTTCTTT CASSLVTLREAFF NA TRBV7-2 NA TRBJ1-1
TGTGCCAGCACCTTAACACAGGGACGGTACGAGCAGTACTTC CASTLTQGRYEQYF NA TRBV11-2 NA TRBJ2-7
TGTGCCAGCAGCTCATTCTATGGCTACACCTTC CASSSFYGYTF NA TRBV13 NA TRBJ1-2
TGCGCCAGCAGCTTCCGACAGGGGGACACCATATATTTT CASSFRQGDTIYF TRBD1 TRBV5-1 NA TRBJ1-3
TGCGCCAGCAGCTTGGAGACAGGGGGCTCTGATTCACCCCTCCACTTT CASSLETGGSDSPLHF TRBD1 TRBV5-1 few TRBJ1-6
TGTGCCAGCAGCCTGGACAGGGACGGTAATTCACCCCTCCACTTT CASSLDRDGNSPLHF TRBD1 TRBV7-9 NA TRBJ1-6
TGTGCCAGCAGTGAATCAGCGGGTATAACGCAGCCCCAGCATTTT CASSESAGITQPQHF NA TRBV6-1 NA TRBJ1-5
TGTGCCAGCAGCGTAGTAACAGGGGAGGCCGGGGAGCTGTTTTTT CASSVVTGEAGELFF NA TRBV9 once TRBJ2-2
TGTGCCAGCAGGGAGCAGGGCATGGCTTTCTTT CASREQGMAFF NA TRBV2 few TRBJ1-1
TGTGCCACCAGCAGCTTGGCCGCCAATGGCTACACCTTC CATSSLAANGYTF NA TRBV15 NA TRBJ1-2
TGTGCCTGGAGTGGGTACAGGGGCACCGGGGAGCTGTTTTTT CAWSGYRGTGELFF TRBD1 TRBV30 NA TRBJ2-2
TGTGCCACCCTCGTGACAGGGGGAGACACTGAAGCTTTCTTT CATLVTGGDTEAFF TRBD1 TRBV5-4 NA TRBJ1-1